The source of this T cell receptor (beta chain) is a study of cytomegalovirus exposure and HLA in healthy donors. Points from the study as a whole: Per a later analysis, roughly 17,000 TCR beta sequences showed association with HLA alleles at 0.05 false discovery rate.

Trimming removed 8 bases from V and 6 bases from J; junction bases left unmatched: 9. The CDR3 is 14 amino acids. Germline CDR1 is GTSNPN and CDR2 is SVGIG (reference sequence). PCR used 60 Vbeta primers and 13 Jbeta primers. Sequenced by immunoSEQ multiplex PCR; TCRdb stores in-frame clones only, minus some. The table shows roughly 130,000 clones, with just under 85% occurring only once. Concerning this clone itself: As yet, its antigen is unknown.

The TCR comes from a boy younger than 10 in good health and CMV-seronegative. The V call is TRBV30, the J call TRBJ1-4; 10 positions agree with TRBD1. Material: PBMCs. The CDR3 DNA reads as TGTGCCAGCGAGACAGGGGGCATAGATGAAAAACTGTTTTTT. Its protein is CASETGGIDEKLFF.